This T cell receptor (beta chain) was sequenced in a study of response to subunit inactivated influenza vaccine listed by TCRdb under 2018. Study-level background: To follow how T cells responded to a trivalent subunit inactivated influenza vaccine, the researchers relied on deep quantitative profiling of the T cell receptor repertoire.

The library was prepared using RT-PCR. Instrument used: Illumina HiSeq 2500. TCRdb redid the processing of the public reads, applying fastp at Q25 and MiXCR, and retained in-frame beta chains. Entries are consolidated by CDR3 protein sequence, retaining the most common genes and DNA. This sample comprises approximately 530,000 distinct CDR3 sequences, 6% to 9% of them detected only once. The top ten clones comprise about an eighth of the sample. Beyond this particular receptor, the publication reports: According to the authors, only a limited number of new T cells may be recruited by each seasonal influenza vaccination.

CDR1 and CDR2 were assigned from the germline V gene (reference sequence) as LNHNV and YYDKDF. CDR3 length: 15 amino acids, cysteine to phenylalanine. Of all the DNA, just the CDR3 is kept, 45 bases in frame from base 1. Deletion took 1 base off V and 4 bases off J, with a span of 13 bases between the germline ends. This clonotype has a count of ten or more. The clone's antigen remains unknown. Per-nucleotide qualities are absent, and no much larger clonotype sits a single base away. The source material was PBMCs from blood, sampled less than 30 months after vaccination. The sequence links TRBV15 to TRBJ2-5; the D segment could be TRBD1, given 5 matching bases. This TCR came from a man aged 50 to 69 who received an inactivated influenza vaccine. Donor details come from another sample of the same person, matched by shared clones. The DNA sequence is given as TGTGCCACCAGCAGAGTCAGGGCCCTCGGAGAGACCCAGTACTTC. Its protein product is CATSRVRALGETQYF.